The clone carrying this T cell receptor beta chain was counted only a few times. Its antigen is unidentified. Researchers ran the PCR with 60 Vbeta and 13 Jbeta primers. Profiling relied on immunoSEQ multiplex PCR, and the TCRdb table lists in-frame clones only, not all of them. Of some 120,000 clones listed, 50% to 70% were seen once; the top ten hold less than 9.5%. The data originate from a study of cytomegalovirus exposure and HLA in healthy donors. General observations from the study: Most of the TCR beta V segments (in an earlier analysis) were productive either about 87% or about 30% of the time. The classifier, whose performance was assessed in both the original and validation cohorts, reportedly diagnosed cytomegalovirus status with high specificity and sensitivity.

Sequencing was done on a sample of PBMCs. The source of this sequence is a woman in her 40s in good health and CMV-seropositive.

The CDR3 sequence is CASSLARANYGYTF. The CDR3 nucleotides read TGTGCCAGCAGTCTGGCCAGGGCTAACTATGGCTACACCTTC. The genes are TRBV27 and TRBJ1-2; a possible D gene is TRBD1 (5 bases). Germline CDR1 reads MNHEY; CDR2 reads SMNVEV (reference sequence). CDR3 size: 14 residues. The V end lost 5 bases, the J end lost 0 bases, and 10 bases lay between the germline ends.